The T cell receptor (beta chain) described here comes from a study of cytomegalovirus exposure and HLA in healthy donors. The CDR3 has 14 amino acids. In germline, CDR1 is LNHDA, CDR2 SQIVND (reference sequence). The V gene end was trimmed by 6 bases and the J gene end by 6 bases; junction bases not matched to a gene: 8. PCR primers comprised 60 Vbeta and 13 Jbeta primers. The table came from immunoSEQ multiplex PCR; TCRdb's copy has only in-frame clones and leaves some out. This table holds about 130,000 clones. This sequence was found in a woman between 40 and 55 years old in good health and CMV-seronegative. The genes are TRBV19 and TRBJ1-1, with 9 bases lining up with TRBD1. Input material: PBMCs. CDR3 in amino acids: CASSTTTGGAEAFF. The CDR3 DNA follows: TGTGCCAGTAGCACTACGACAGGGGGGGCTGAAGCTTTCTTT.